Below, 5 T cell receptor beta chains from the same sample are listed, as sequenced in a study of spatial heterogeneity in lung cancer. Study observations and caveats: It was found that expanded intratumoral alpha and beta TCR counts tracked tumor mutation counts.

MiXCR, applied by TCRdb to the 5' RACE reads, yields one record per CDR3 protein. The sample lists 9,500 to 10,000 distinct CDR3 sequences; 6% to 6.5% were seen once. Documented time point: sample taken at primary tumor resection. No antigens are known for them. The starting material was lung tumor tissue, obtained at surgery. These receptors were obtained from a male donor with early-stage non-small cell lung cancer.

This clonotype was seen many times. The library was prepared for alpha chains; this beta chain is a stray read, so its frequency means little. This rearrangement joins TRBV7-2 to TRBJ2-1, with 8 bases fitting TRBD2. The CDR3 spans 15 residues. V shed 5 bases, J shed 2 bases, and the junction held 5 bases outside the gene matches. Germline CDR1 is SGHTA and CDR2 is FQGNSA. CDR3 DNA sequence: TGTGCCAGCAGCCGGGGACTAGGGACCTACAATGAGCAGTTCTTC. Amino acids: CASSRGLGTYNEQFF.

Ten or more counts support this clonotype. Being off target in a library aimed at alpha chains, this beta chain has a size of little meaning. The J gene is TRBJ2-7, the V gene TRBV30; 9 bases are shared with TRBD1. The CDR3 has 12 amino acids. Trimming at V came to 2 bases and at J to 7 bases, leaving 3 bases not matched to a gene. CDR1 GTSNPN and CDR2 SVGIG come from the germline V gene (reference sequence). The CDR3 region is CAWSWDREEQYF. DNA of the CDR3: TGTGCCTGGAGTTGGGACAGGGAGGAGCAGTACTTC.

This clonotype was seen ten or more times. This beta chain is an off-target read within a library intended for alpha chains, so its frequency means little. J is TRBJ1-2 and V is TRBV28; 9 bases align to TRBD1. There are 13 residues in the CDR3. Germline loops: CDR1 MDHEN, CDR2 SYDVKM. J was trimmed by 7 bases and V by 8 bases; bases with no gene match: 8. CDR3 nucleotide sequence: TGTGCCAGCCTCCCGGGACAGGGACCTGGCTACACCTTC. Its translation: CASLPGQGPGYTF.

This clonotype has ten or more counts. This beta chain is off target for a library built for alpha chains, so its abundance means little. The rearrangement joins TRBV7-6 to TRBJ1-4; no clear D. CDR3 length: 15 amino acids. V lost 0 bases to trimming and J lost 7 bases, with 12 bases between them. The germline V gene has CDR1 SGHVS and CDR2 FNYEAQ. CDR3 DNA sequence: TGTGCCAGCAGCTTAGCGTTAACGTCCTCTGAAAAACTGTTTTTT. Translated: CASSLALTSSEKLFF.

The table lists this clonotype with many counts. This beta chain lies outside the target of a library built for alpha chains; its clone size means little. The rearrangement uses TRBV20-1 and TRBJ2-5; perhaps TRBD2 as D (6 bases). The germline V and J ends were trimmed by 4 bases and 5 bases, with 17 bases remaining between them. This CDR3 contains 14 residues. Germline CDR1 is DFQATT and CDR2 is SNEGSKA (reference sequence). CDR3 nucleotide sequence: TGCAGTGCTACCCCCGGGACTCGCTGGGAGACCCAGTACTTC. This translates into CSATPGTRWETQYF.